These T cell receptor beta chains were read from a single sample in a study of cytomegalovirus exposure and HLA in healthy donors. Data came from immunoSEQ multiplex PCR; TCRdb stores just in-frame clones and leaves some out. The sample has under 150,000 clones, roughly 79% seen once; the top ten hold 1.6%. The material sequenced was PBMCs. The source is a woman under 30 in good health and CMV-seronegative. Both conserved end residues are part of each CDR3. Each record gives: J gene, D gene, clone size, V gene, CDR3 protein, CDR3 DNA. D genes are given only for firm matches. A row's size may be missing; if present it is once, few, many or a size class.

j_gene: TRBJ2-7; d_gene: TRBD2; abundance: few; v_gene: TRBV2; CDR3aa: CATGTSGAYEQYF; CDR3nt: TGTGCCACAGGGACTAGCGGGGCCTACGAGCAGTACTTC
j_gene: TRBJ1-6; d_gene: TRBD1; abundance: -; v_gene: TRBV5-1; CDR3aa: CASSLGLPSPTGGERNSPLHF; CDR3nt: TGCGCCAGCAGCTTAGGCCTACCATCCCCGACAGGGGGCGAAAGAAATTCACCCCTCCACTTT
j_gene: TRBJ2-5; d_gene: -; abundance: -; v_gene: TRBV11-2; CDR3aa: CASSSEGQETQYF; CDR3nt: TGTGCCAGCAGCTCGGAGGGACAAGAGACCCAGTACTTC
j_gene: TRBJ2-1; d_gene: TRBD2; abundance: -; v_gene: TRBV9; CDR3aa: CASSVGVGSGAYYNEQFF; CDR3nt: TGTGCCAGCAGCGTAGGGGTAGGTAGCGGGGCGTATTACAATGAGCAGTTCTTC
j_gene: TRBJ1-6; d_gene: TRBD1; abundance: -; v_gene: TRBV29-1; CDR3aa: CSVAVKGAGGTGVSPLHF; CDR3nt: TGCAGCGTTGCAGTTAAAGGTGCCGGGGGGACAGGGGTTTCACCCCTCCACTTT
j_gene: TRBJ1-5; d_gene: -; abundance: -; v_gene: TRBV10-3; CDR3aa: CAISVNSGGNQPQHF; CDR3nt: TGTGCCATCAGTGTGAACTCGGGGGGCAATCAGCCCCAGCATTTT
j_gene: TRBJ1-1; d_gene: -; abundance: -; v_gene: TRBV25-1; CDR3aa: CASSAYQNSGTEAFF; CDR3nt: TGTGCCAGCAGTGCCTACCAAAACAGTGGCACTGAAGCTTTCTTT
j_gene: TRBJ1-4; d_gene: TRBD1; abundance: -; v_gene: TRBV19; CDR3aa: CASRHRGNEKLFF; CDR3nt: TGTGCCAGTAGGCACAGGGGAAATGAAAAACTGTTTTTT
j_gene: TRBJ2-7; d_gene: -; abundance: few; v_gene: TRBV7-9; CDR3aa: CASSGEGGAKYEQYF; CDR3nt: TGTGCCAGCAGCGGCGAAGGCGGGGCGAAGTACGAGCAGTACTTC
j_gene: TRBJ1-2; d_gene: -; abundance: -; v_gene: TRBV27; CDR3aa: CASSFRGRGGDGYTF; CDR3nt: TGTGCCAGCAGTTTCAGGGGCCGGGGGGGGGATGGCTACACCTTC
j_gene: TRBJ2-7; d_gene: -; abundance: -; v_gene: TRBV28; CDR3aa: CASSLRSGASYEQYF; CDR3nt: TGTGCCAGCAGTCTTAGGAGCGGTGCCTCCTACGAGCAGTACTTC
j_gene: TRBJ2-1; d_gene: TRBD2; abundance: -; v_gene: TRBV15; CDR3aa: CATSRERAGGHEQFF; CDR3nt: TGTGCCACCAGCAGGGAACGGGCGGGGGGGCATGAGCAGTTCTTC
j_gene: TRBJ2-3; d_gene: TRBD2; abundance: -; v_gene: TRBV13; CDR3aa: CASSFRGGTDTQYF; CDR3nt: TGTGCCAGCAGCTTCCGGGGGGGCACAGATACGCAGTATTTT
j_gene: TRBJ2-3; d_gene: -; abundance: -; v_gene: TRBV5-1; CDR3aa: CASSLGGLKTDTQYF; CDR3nt: TGCGCCAGCAGCCTGGGCGGGTTAAAGACAGATACGCAGTATTTT
j_gene: TRBJ2-3; d_gene: TRBD1; abundance: once; v_gene: TRBV9; CDR3aa: CASSVTRQGPRDTQYF; CDR3nt: TGTGCCAGCAGCGTCACCCGACAGGGTCCTCGAGATACGCAGTATTTT
j_gene: TRBJ1-2; d_gene: TRBD1; abundance: -; v_gene: TRBV7-9; CDR3aa: CASSLGQAPIYGYTF; CDR3nt: TGTGCCAGCAGCCTCGGACAGGCTCCGATCTATGGCTACACCTTC
j_gene: TRBJ2-7; d_gene: -; abundance: -; v_gene: TRBV6-6; CDR3aa: CASSYQGYEQYF; CDR3nt: TGTGCCAGCAGTTACCAGGGTTACGAGCAGTACTTC
j_gene: TRBJ1-2; d_gene: TRBD1; abundance: -; v_gene: TRBV6-5; CDR3aa: CASRRDRNNYGYTF; CDR3nt: TGTGCCAGCAGGCGGGACAGAAATAACTATGGCTACACCTTC
j_gene: TRBJ2-3; d_gene: -; abundance: few; v_gene: TRBV7-8; CDR3aa: CASSLTDTQYF; CDR3nt: TGTGCCAGCAGCCTTACAGATACGCAGTATTTT
j_gene: TRBJ1-5; d_gene: -; abundance: -; v_gene: TRBV7-2; CDR3aa: CASSLVGINQPQHF; CDR3nt: TGTGCCAGCAGCTTAGTGGGCATTAATCAGCCCCAGCATTTT
j_gene: TRBJ1-4; d_gene: TRBD1; abundance: -; v_gene: TRBV4-1; CDR3aa: CASSQPYRGSTNEKLFF; CDR3nt: TGCGCCAGCAGCCAACCCTACAGGGGCTCAACTAATGAAAAACTGTTTTTT
j_gene: TRBJ1-1; d_gene: -; abundance: -; v_gene: TRBV4-1; CDR3aa: CASSQVKNTEAFF; CDR3nt: TGCGCCAGCAGCCAAGTAAAGAACACTGAAGCTTTCTTT
j_gene: TRBJ1-5; d_gene: -; abundance: -; v_gene: TRBV7-8; CDR3aa: CASSLQHRPTPNQPQHF; CDR3nt: TGTGCCAGCAGCTTACAACACAGGCCCACTCCGAATCAGCCCCAGCATTTT
j_gene: TRBJ2-7; d_gene: -; abundance: -; v_gene: TRBV19; CDR3aa: CASSIGGGGSYEQYF; CDR3nt: TGTGCCAGTAGTATAGGTGGCGGCGGGTCCTACGAGCAGTACTTC
j_gene: TRBJ1-1; d_gene: -; abundance: -; v_gene: TRBV5-1; CDR3aa: CASSLGYSEAFF; CDR3nt: TGCGCCAGCAGCTTGGGGTACAGCGAAGCTTTCTTT
j_gene: TRBJ1-2; d_gene: -; abundance: -; v_gene: TRBV28; CDR3aa: CASSPEALGDYGYTF; CDR3nt: TGTGCCAGCAGTCCCGAGGCCCTAGGGGACTATGGCTACACCTTC
j_gene: TRBJ2-2; d_gene: -; abundance: -; v_gene: TRBV29-1; CDR3aa: CSVSQNTGELFF; CDR3nt: TGCAGCGTTTCACAGAACACCGGGGAGCTGTTTTTT
j_gene: TRBJ1-2; d_gene: -; abundance: -; v_gene: TRBV7-9; CDR3aa: CASSLGQSLDYGYTF; CDR3nt: TGTGCCAGCAGCCTCGGACAGAGTCTCGACTATGGCTACACCTTC
j_gene: TRBJ2-1; d_gene: -; abundance: -; v_gene: TRBV6-5; CDR3aa: CASSALEAYNEQFF; CDR3nt: TGTGCCAGCAGTGCCTTGGAGGCTTACAATGAGCAGTTCTTC
j_gene: TRBJ2-7; d_gene: -; abundance: once; v_gene: TRBV4-1; CDR3aa: CASSQPDRGGGEQYF; CDR3nt: TGCGCCAGCAGCCAACCCGACAGGGGAGGGGGCGAGCAGTACTTC
j_gene: TRBJ1-6; d_gene: TRBD1; abundance: -; v_gene: TRBV5-5; CDR3aa: CASSPRTGYNSPLHF; CDR3nt: TGTGCCAGCAGCCCTCGGACAGGGTATAATTCACCCCTCCACTTT
j_gene: TRBJ2-7; d_gene: -; abundance: -; v_gene: TRBV30; CDR3aa: CAWSRRAGQIYEQYF; CDR3nt: TGTGCCTGGAGCCGACGGGCAGGGCAGATCTACGAGCAGTACTTC
j_gene: TRBJ2-5; d_gene: TRBD2; abundance: -; v_gene: TRBV25-1; CDR3aa: CASSVSGGGETQYF; CDR3nt: TGTGCCAGCAGTGTATCGGGGGGAGGGGAGACCCAGTACTTC
j_gene: TRBJ2-1; d_gene: TRBD2; abundance: -; v_gene: TRBV6-1; CDR3aa: CASITSGGSEQFF; CDR3nt: TGTGCCAGCATCACTAGCGGGGGAAGTGAGCAGTTCTTC
j_gene: TRBJ2-1; d_gene: TRBD2; abundance: -; v_gene: TRBV6-5; CDR3aa: CASRLSGGNYNEQFF; CDR3nt: TGTGCCAGCAGGCTTAGCGGGGGAAACTACAATGAGCAGTTCTTC
j_gene: TRBJ2-7; d_gene: -; abundance: -; v_gene: TRBV2; CDR3aa: CASSSGTSSYEQYF; CDR3nt: TGTGCCAGCAGTTCCGGGACATCCTCCTACGAGCAGTACTTC
j_gene: TRBJ1-1; d_gene: -; abundance: -; v_gene: TRBV6-6; CDR3aa: CASSYSAGDTEAFF; CDR3nt: TGTGCCAGCAGTTACTCTGCGGGTGACACTGAAGCTTTCTTT